This TCR beta chain comes out of a study of blood T cell repertoires in COVID-19 (dated by TCRdb to 2018 to 2021). In terms of the full investigation: The collaborator samples originated in the United States, Italy and Spain and spanned the acute and convalescent phases of COVID-19. The material from the prospective study consisted of cDNA or gDNA derived from T cells, B-cell-depleted T cells, or PBMCs. Deeply sampled blood TCRbeta repertoires from subjects exposed to, actively infected with, or recovered from COVID-19 were included in the dataset. The repertoires were released in a freely available public database intended as a resource for research on the immune response to SARS-CoV-2. The samples were drawn from the first 160 participants of the ongoing ImmuneRACE study and from some 1,300 subjects provided by 6 global collaborators. Nearly every sample came with metadata listing a de-identified subject ID, COVID-19 status, age in years and sex. Where HLA class I and class II types were available, the types were taken from metadata supplied by the sample provider, not from assay-based typing.

The collaborating institutions used their own protocols to collect whole blood in K2EDTA tubes. Collaborator samples were shipped for TCRbeta analysis as frozen whole blood, isolated PBMCs, or DNA extracted from either sample type. CDR1 and CDR2 were assigned from the germline V gene as SNHLY and FYNNEI. V and J are truncated by 7 bases and 7 bases respectively, leaving an intervening sequence of 23 bases. The CDR3 measures 15 amino acids from cysteine to phenylalanine. Just CDR3 DNA is preserved here, 45 bases in frame from base 1. General study outcomes and caveats: The amount of clinical and demographic metadata varied by source and participant and was provided uncurated.

TCRbeta CDR3 regions were amplified from genomic DNA by means of the immunoSEQ Assay, a bias-controlled multiplex PCR. As for how the authors treated the data: The number of nucleated cells in each sample was estimated by amplification of reference gene primers within the assay. Sequence reads were collapsed and filtered to measure the absolute abundance of every unique TCRbeta CDR3 rearrangement. For each sample, productive Simpson clonality was calculated by taking the square root of Simpson's diversity index across productive rearrangements. TCRdb retrieved this table from immuneACCESS and kept in-frame rearrangements only. Not all clones are present; in checked studies, unresolved V genes account for under half, and no reason is known for the remainder. Clone size and the V and J calls come from that table; the DNA yielded D and trimming. This sample comprises fewer than 300,000 clones, almost 85% of them detected only once. Approximately 5% of the sample is in the top ten clones.

Comments on this clone: It has no known antigen specificity. No base-level quality is on record; no much larger clone is a single base apart.

Sequenced: peripheral blood. This receptor was obtained from a man aged 50 to 59 with active or convalescent COVID-19. The receptor chain draws on TRBV2 and TRBJ2-7; the D gene is perhaps TRBD1, on 5 matching bases. The CDR3 has the sequence CASKGNRPGSGEQYF. The sequenced DNA is TGTGCCAGCAAAGGCAACAGGCCGGGTTCTGGGGAGCAGTACTTC.